Listed here are 22 T cell receptor beta chains from one sample, sequenced in a study of blood T cell repertoires in COVID-19. Assay used: immunoSEQ multiplex PCR; TCRdb lists only in-frame clones, some missing. The table has a few hundred thousand clones, 90% seen once; the top ten hold under 2.5%. The sequenced material came from peripheral blood. The receptors here all came from an older woman with COVID-19, enrolled during active disease.

Only a few counts were recorded for this clone. V gene TRBV2 combines with J gene TRBJ1-1, with 7 positions matching TRBD1. The germline CDR1 and CDR2 sequences are SNHLY and FYNNEI. The CDR3 contains 14 residues. V gave up 5 bases and J gave up 1 base; unmatched junction bases: 4. As DNA, the CDR3 is TGTGCCAGCAGTAACCGACAGGGGAACACTGAAGCTTTCTTT. The encoded protein is CASSNRQGNTEAFF.

This chain uses TRBV7-9 with TRBJ1-2; 7 positions match TRBD1. The CDR3 length is 16 residues. Germline V lookup: CDR1 SEHNR, CDR2 FQNEAQ (reference sequence). Germline trimming cut 1 base from V and 6 bases from J; bases unmatched to any gene: 11. The CDR3 nucleotides are TGTGCCAGCAGCTTAGTCGACAGGGCCCTGCTTGATGGCTACACCTTC. Translation: CASSLVDRALLDGYTF.

The chain couples TRBV7-2 to TRBJ1-2; D ambiguous. Looked up from germline, CDR1 is SGHTA and CDR2 is FQGNSA. The CDR3 has 13 residues. The V gene lost 2 bases and the J gene lost 7 bases, with 11 bases spanning the gap. The CDR3 DNA reads TGTGCCAGCAGCTTATCCGGGGTGGGTGGCTACACCTTC. Its protein product is CASSLSGVGGYTF.

This chain links TRBV5-1 with TRBJ2-3; D is unresolved. This CDR3 contains 11 residues. Trimming took 6 bases from V and 2 from J, leaving 4 bases between them. Per the germline V gene, CDR1 is SGHRS and CDR2 is YFSETQ. The CDR3 loop is CASTLTDTQYF. The CDR3, as DNA: TGCGCCAGCACCCTCACAGATACGCAGTATTTT. The full variable domain, rest sourced from reference TRBV5-1 and TRBJ2-3, is KAGVTQTPRYLIKTRGQQVTLSCSPISGHRSVSWYQQTPGQGLQFLFEYFSETQRNKGNFPGRFSGRQFSNSRSEMNVSTLELGDSALYLCASTLTDTQYFGPGTRLTVL.

This chain links TRBV4-3 with TRBJ2-1; 7 nucleotides align to TRBD2. The CDR3 totals 17 residues. J gave up 6 bases and V 0 bases, and 11 bases lay outside the gene matches. Germline assignment: CDR1 LGHNA and CDR2 YSLEER. This CDR3 reads CASSQDPREGWVNEQFF. The CDR3 region has the DNA TGCGCCAGCAGCCAAGATCCTAGGGAGGGATGGGTCAATGAGCAGTTCTTC.

V gene TRBV5-1 combines with J gene TRBJ1-1; 8 bases agree with TRBD1. The CDR3 sequence is 16 residues long. Germline CDR1 and CDR2: SGHRS and YFSETQ. Trimming at V came to 1 base and at J to 3 bases, leaving 8 bases not matched to a gene. The CDR3 DNA reads as TGCGCCAGCAGCTTGCGGACAGGGAGAAGGGACACTGAAGCTTTCTTT. Amino acids: CASSLRTGRRDTEAFF.

The chain couples TRBV24-1 to TRBJ2-2; 9 bases are a match to TRBD1. Germline values: CDR1 KGHDR, CDR2 SFDVKD. The ends lost 2 bases at V and 4 bases at J; junction bases unmatched: 7. This CDR3 has 17 amino acids. In DNA form, the CDR3 reads TGTGCCACCAGTGATTCAGGGACAGGGTGGGGCACCGGGGAGCTGTTTTTT. Translating it yields CATSDSGTGWGTGELFF.

The chain is built from TRBV11-3 and TRBJ2-5; 9 bases align to TRBD2. CDR1 is SGHNT and CDR2 is YENEEA in the germline V gene. The length of the CDR3 is 16 residues. V trimming: 2 bases; J trimming: 5 bases; junction bases outside the gene matches: 9. The CDR3 nucleotides are TGTGCCAGCAGCTTACGGGCTAGCGGGGTGGGTGAGACCCAGTACTTC. Translated, it gives CASSLRASGVGETQYF.

The chain carries TRBV6-2 or TRBV6-3 and TRBJ1-5; weak D call: TRBD1 (5 bases). The CDR3 contains 13 residues. Trimming cost V 5 bases and J 7 bases, with 12 bases left between them. Germline V gene lookup returns CDR1 MNHEY and CDR2 SVGEGT. The CDR3 nucleotides read TGTGCCAGCAGTCTGGGGCCGAGGCAGCCCCAGCATTTT. Protein product: CASSLGPRQPQHF.

This clone was observed a handful of times. The rearrangement links TRBV19 to TRBJ1-5; D may be TRBD1 (5 bases). The CDR3 runs 14 residues. Germline loops: CDR1 LNHDA, CDR2 SQIVND (reference sequence). V was cut by 5 bases and J by 5 bases, with 13 bases left in between. The CDR3, as DNA: TGTGCCAGTAGTCTTAGGACACCTGATCAGCCCCAGCATTTT. Encoded protein: CASSLRTPDQPQHF.

V gene TRBV6-2 or TRBV6-3 combines with J gene TRBJ1-1; maybe TRBD1 (6 bases). The CDR3 is 18 residues long. Trimming stripped 0 bases from V and 0 bases from J, with 17 bases between. Germline CDR1 reads MNHEY; CDR2 reads SVGEGT. This chain's CDR3 is CASSYSDAGTPLNTEAFF. In DNA form, the CDR3 reads TGTGCCAGCAGTTACTCCGACGCTGGGACACCCCTGAACACTGAAGCTTTCTTT.

The chain links TRBV7-8 to TRBJ1-2, with a weak D call TRBD1 (6 bases). This CDR3 contains 14 residues. In germline, CDR1 is SGHVS, CDR2 FQNEAQ. Trimming pared 5 bases from V and 4 bases from J, leaving 14 bases between. The CDR3 is CASSRTDLTYGYTF. The CDR3 region has the DNA TGTGCCAGCAGCCGGACAGATCTTACCTATGGCTACACCTTC.

The rearrangement joins TRBV5-4 to TRBJ1-3, with D possibly being TRBD1 (6 bases). The CDR3 covers 16 residues. Trimming removed 2 bases from V and 0 bases from J, with 12 bases in between. Germline assignment: CDR1 SGHNT and CDR2 YYREEE (reference sequence). In DNA form, the CDR3 reads TGTGCCAGCAGCTTCACAGGGTTAAACTCTGGAAACACCATATATTTT. It yields the protein CASSFTGLNSGNTIYF.

This clone showed up just once. This CDR3 is CASSEAGGEQFF. The CDR3 DNA follows: TGTGCCAGCAGTGAAGCAGGGGGTGAGCAGTTCTTC. The chain joins TRBV6-1 to TRBJ2-1, with D perhaps matching TRBD1 (6 bases). Germline-derived CDR1 and CDR2 are MNHNS and SASEGT. With 0 bases removed from V and 9 bases from J, the gap between germline ends came to 6 bases. This CDR3 region has 12 residues.

The chain is built from TRBV5-1 and TRBJ1-1; D gene ambiguous. Germline CDR1 SGHRS, CDR2 YFSETQ. V shed 4 bases and J shed 11 bases, with 15 bases lying between them. The CDR3 loop spans 12 amino acids. CDR3 in amino acids: CASSASGRTAFF. For the CDR3, the DNA is TGCGCCAGCAGCGCCTCGGGGAGGACGGCTTTCTTT.

The chain links TRBV27 to TRBJ2-2; a possible D gene is TRBD1 (6 bases). Trimming removed 6 bases from V and 1 base from J, with 9 bases in between. Germline V gene lookup returns CDR1 MNHEY and CDR2 SMNVEV (reference sequence). This CDR3 region has 14 residues. The CDR3 sequence is CASRMGQNTGELFF. The CDR3 region has the DNA TGTGCCAGCAGAATGGGACAGAACACCGGGGAGCTGTTTTTT.

The chain has TRBV5-1 and TRBJ1-1; possibly TRBD1 for D (6 bases). The CDR3 is 15 amino acids. Germline lookup yields CDR1 SGHRS and CDR2 YFSETQ. V was trimmed by 0 bases and J by 1 base, leaving 10 bases between them. The CDR3 DNA reads TGCGCCAGCAGCTTGGTAGGGGGACAGAACACTGAAGCTTTCTTT. Encoded protein: CASSLVGGQNTEAFF.

The chain links TRBV7-8 to TRBJ1-5, with 10 bases aligning to TRBD1. V was pared by 5 bases and J by 9 bases, with 7 bases of the junction left unmatched. This CDR3 contains 14 residues. The germline CDR1 and CDR2 sequences are SGHVS and FQNEAQ. CDR3 region: CASSATGGYGPQHF. In nucleotides, the CDR3 is TGTGCCAGCAGCGCGACAGGGGGCTACGGGCCCCAGCATTTT.

The genes are TRBV3-1 (or the pseudogene TRBV3-2) and TRBJ2-3; 8 nucleotides align to TRBD2. V shed 4 bases and J 0 bases; nucleotides not matched to a gene: 6. The germline V gene encodes CDR1 LGHDT and CDR2 YNNKEL (reference sequence). CDR3 length: 16 amino acids. The CDR3 DNA reads TGTGCCAGCAGCCTTCAAGCGGGGGCCAGCACAGATACGCAGTATTTT. Protein sequence: CASSLQAGASTDTQYF.

This chain links TRBV5-6 with TRBJ2-1, with 7 positions matching TRBD1. This CDR3 has 14 amino acids. Germline CDR1 reads SGHDT; CDR2 reads YYEEEE. The J segment lost 9 bases and the V segment lost 1 base, leaving 7 bases of the junction unmatched. The CDR3 DNA is TGTGCCAGCAGCTTGCGAACACAGGGGAGTGAGCAGTTCTTC. As protein: CASSLRTQGSEQFF.

The rearrangement joins TRBV6-5 to TRBJ1-6; 8 bases are a match to TRBD1. The germline CDR1 and CDR2 sequences are MNHEY and SVGAGI. J lost 10 bases, V lost 7 bases, and 12 bases had no gene match. This CDR3 has 15 amino acids. For the CDR3, the DNA is TGTGCCAGCACCCCTTACAGGGGGAAGGAATCACCCCTCCACTTT. Encoded protein: CASTPYRGKESPLHF.

This clone has only a few counts. V gene TRBV18 combines with J gene TRBJ2-7, with D possibly being TRBD1 (5 bases). V was pared by 2 bases and J by 2 bases, with 7 bases between. The CDR3 is made up of 13 amino acids. Germline V gene sequence: CDR1 KGHSH, CDR2 LQKENI. CDR3 in amino acids: CASSPGRAYEQYF. DNA of the CDR3: TGTGCCAGCTCACCAGGCAGGGCCTACGAGCAGTACTTC.